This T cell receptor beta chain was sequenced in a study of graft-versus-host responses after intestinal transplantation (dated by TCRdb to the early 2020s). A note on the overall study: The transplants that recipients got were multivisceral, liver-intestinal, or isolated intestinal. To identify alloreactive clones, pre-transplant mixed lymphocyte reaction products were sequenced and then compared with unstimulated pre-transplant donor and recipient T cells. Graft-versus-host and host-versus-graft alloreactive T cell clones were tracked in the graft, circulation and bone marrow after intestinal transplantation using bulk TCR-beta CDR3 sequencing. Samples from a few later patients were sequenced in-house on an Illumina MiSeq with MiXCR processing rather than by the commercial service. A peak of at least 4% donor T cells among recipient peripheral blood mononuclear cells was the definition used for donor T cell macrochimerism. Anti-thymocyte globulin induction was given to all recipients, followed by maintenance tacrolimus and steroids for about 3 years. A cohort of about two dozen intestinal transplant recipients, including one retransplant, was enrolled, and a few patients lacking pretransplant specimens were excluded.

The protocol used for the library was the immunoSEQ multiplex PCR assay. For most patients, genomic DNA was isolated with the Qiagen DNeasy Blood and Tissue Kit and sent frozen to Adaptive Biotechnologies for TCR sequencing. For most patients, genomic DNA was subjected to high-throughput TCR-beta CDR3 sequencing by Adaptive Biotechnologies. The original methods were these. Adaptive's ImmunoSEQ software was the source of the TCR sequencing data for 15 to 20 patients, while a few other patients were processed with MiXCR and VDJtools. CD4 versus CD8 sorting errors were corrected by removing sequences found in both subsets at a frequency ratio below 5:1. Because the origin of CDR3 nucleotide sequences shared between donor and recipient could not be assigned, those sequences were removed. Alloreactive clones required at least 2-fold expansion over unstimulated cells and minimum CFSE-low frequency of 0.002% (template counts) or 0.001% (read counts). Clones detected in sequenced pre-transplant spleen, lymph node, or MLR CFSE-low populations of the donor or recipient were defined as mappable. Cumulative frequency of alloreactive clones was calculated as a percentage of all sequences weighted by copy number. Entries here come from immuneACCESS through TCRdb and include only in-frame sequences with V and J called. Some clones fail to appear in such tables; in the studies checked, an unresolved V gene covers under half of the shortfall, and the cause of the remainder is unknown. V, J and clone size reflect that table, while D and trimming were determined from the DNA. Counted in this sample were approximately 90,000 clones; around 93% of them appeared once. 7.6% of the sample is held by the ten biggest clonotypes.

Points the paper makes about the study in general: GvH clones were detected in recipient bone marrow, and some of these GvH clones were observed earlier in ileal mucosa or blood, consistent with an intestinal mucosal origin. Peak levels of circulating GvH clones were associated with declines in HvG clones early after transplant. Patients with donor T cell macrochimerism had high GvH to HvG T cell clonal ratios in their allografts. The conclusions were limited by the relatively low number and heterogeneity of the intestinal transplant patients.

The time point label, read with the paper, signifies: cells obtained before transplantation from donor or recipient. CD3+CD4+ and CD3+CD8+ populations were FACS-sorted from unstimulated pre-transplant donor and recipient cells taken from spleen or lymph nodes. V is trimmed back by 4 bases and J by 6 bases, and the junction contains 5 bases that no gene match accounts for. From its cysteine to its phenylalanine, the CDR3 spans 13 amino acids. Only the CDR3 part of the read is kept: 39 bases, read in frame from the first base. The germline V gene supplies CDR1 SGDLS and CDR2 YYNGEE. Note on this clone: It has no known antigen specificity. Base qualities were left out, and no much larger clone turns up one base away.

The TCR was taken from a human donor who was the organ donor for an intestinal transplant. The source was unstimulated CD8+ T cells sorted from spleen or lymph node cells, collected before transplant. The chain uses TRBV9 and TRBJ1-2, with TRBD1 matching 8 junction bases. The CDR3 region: CASSPTQGDGYTF. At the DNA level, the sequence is TGTGCCAGCAGCCCTACACAGGGGGATGGCTACACCTTC.